This T cell receptor (beta chain) was identified in a study of cytomegalovirus exposure and HLA in healthy donors. Points from the study as a whole: TCR beta sequences reportedly predicted most subjects' HLA-A and HLA-B alleles accurately. Productive status was seen about 90% or about 30% of the time for most TCR beta V segments in an earlier analysis.

13 Jbeta primers and 60 Vbeta primers were used for the PCR. The assay was immunoSEQ multiplex PCR, and TCRdb's table has in-frame clones only and misses some. The table has 150,000 to 200,000 clones, roughly 84% seen once. This clone was picked up one time. Its cognate antigen is unknown. V dropped 1 base and J dropped 6; count of bases not matched to a gene: 7. The germline V gene has CDR1 SGHTA and CDR2 FQGTGA. This CDR3 has 17 residues. The gene calls are TRBV7-3 and TRBJ2-1, with 12 nucleotides matching TRBD2. The sequence came from a young man in good health and CMV-seropositive. Sequenced sample: PBMCs. The CDR3 loop is CASSLSVASGRANEQFF. DNA of the CDR3: TGTGCCAGCAGCTTAAGCGTGGCTAGCGGGAGGGCCAATGAGCAGTTCTTC.